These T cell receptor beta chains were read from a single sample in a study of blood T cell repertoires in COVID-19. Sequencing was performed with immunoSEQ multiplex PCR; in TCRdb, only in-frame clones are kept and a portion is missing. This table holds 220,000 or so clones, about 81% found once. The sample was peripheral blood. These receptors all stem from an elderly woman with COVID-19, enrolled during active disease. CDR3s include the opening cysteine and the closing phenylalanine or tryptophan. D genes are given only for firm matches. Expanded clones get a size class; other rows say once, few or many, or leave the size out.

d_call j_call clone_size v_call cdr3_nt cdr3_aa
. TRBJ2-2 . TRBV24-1 TGTGCCACCAGTGCGCTGAGGGGGGGTCACGGGGAGCTGTTTTTT CATSALRGGHGELFF
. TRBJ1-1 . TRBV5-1 TGCGCCAGCAGCTTGGTCCAGGGAGGGAACACTGAAGCTTTCTTT CASSLVQGGNTEAFF
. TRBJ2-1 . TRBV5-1 TGCGCCAGCAGCATAGGGACGGAGGGCAATGAGCAGTTCTTC CASSIGTEGNEQFF
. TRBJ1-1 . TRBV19 TGTGCCAGCGGCATAACAGGGAACACTGAAGCTTTCTTT CASGITGNTEAFF
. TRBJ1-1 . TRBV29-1 TGCAGCGTGCGACAGCCTTTGAACACTGAAGCTTTCTTT CSVRQPLNTEAFF
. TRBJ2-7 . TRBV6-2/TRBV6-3 TGTGCCAGCAGTTTAGGGACTGGGGCTCCTAGCCGACCGTACGAGCAGTACTTC CASSLGTGAPSRPYEQYF
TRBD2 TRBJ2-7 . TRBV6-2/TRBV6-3 TGTGCCAGCAGTTACTCGATTAGCGGGCAGTCCTACGAGCAGTACTTC CASSYSISGQSYEQYF
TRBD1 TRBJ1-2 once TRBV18 TGTGCCAGCTCCCAGGTCCCGGGACAGGGGCCCAGCTATGGCTACACCTTC CASSQVPGQGPSYGYTF
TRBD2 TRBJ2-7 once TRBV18 TGTGCCAGCTCACCACGTCGCTTGGTGCAGGGCAGTAGCGGGGTCTCCTACGAGCAGTACTTC CASSPRRLVQGSSGVSYEQYF
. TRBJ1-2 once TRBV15 TGTGCCACCAGCAGAGAGGGGGGTGACTATGGCTACACCTTC CATSREGGDYGYTF
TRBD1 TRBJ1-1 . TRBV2 TGTGCCAGCAGTCACGACAGGGTCGGAGCTTTCTTT CASSHDRVGAFF
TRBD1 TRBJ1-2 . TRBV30 TGTGCCTGGAGTAAGGGACAGGGGGCCTCGGACTATGGCTACACCTTC CAWSKGQGASDYGYTF
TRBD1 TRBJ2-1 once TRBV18 TGTGCCAGCTCACCGGGGACAGGTTACAATGAGCAGTTCTTC CASSPGTGYNEQFF
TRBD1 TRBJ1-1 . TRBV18 TGTGCCAGCTCACCGCGGACAGGGGACACTGAAGCTTTCTTT CASSPRTGDTEAFF
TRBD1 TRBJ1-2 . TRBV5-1 TGCGCCAGCAGCTTCCCAGGGGGCGAGAATGGCTACACCTTC CASSFPGGENGYTF
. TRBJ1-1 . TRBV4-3 TGCGCCAGCAGCCAAGATTCTAGTCGGAACACTGAAGCTTTCTTT CASSQDSSRNTEAFF
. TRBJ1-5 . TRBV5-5 TGTGCCAGCAGCTTTCTTTCGGCAGGTGAATTCGATAGCAATCAGCCCCAGCATTTT CASSFLSAGEFDSNQPQHF
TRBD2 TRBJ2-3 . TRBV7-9 TGTGCCAGCAGCTTAGGGACTAGCGGTGGGAGGACAGATACGCAGTATTTT CASSLGTSGGRTDTQYF
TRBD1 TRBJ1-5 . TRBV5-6 TGTGCCAGCAGCTCCCACAGGGGGACCAATCAGCCCCAGCATTTT CASSSHRGTNQPQHF
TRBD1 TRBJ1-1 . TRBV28 TGTGCCAGCAGTTTCCCCTCCGGGACAGGGGGCTCCATGAACACTGAAGCTTTCTTT CASSFPSGTGGSMNTEAFF
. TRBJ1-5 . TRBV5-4 TGTGCCAGCAGCTTGGGAGGAGATAGCAATCAGCCCCAGCATTTT CASSLGGDSNQPQHF
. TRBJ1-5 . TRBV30 TGTGCCTGGGGTCGGAGTGGACGAGGGAGTCAGCCCCAGCATTTT CAWGRSGRGSQPQHF
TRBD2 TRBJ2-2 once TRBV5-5 TGTGCCAGCAGCCACCTAGCGGGGGGCGGCACCGGGGAGCTGTTTTTT CASSHLAGGGTGELFF
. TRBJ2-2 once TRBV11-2 TGTGCCAGCAGCTTGGAGGGGGCGCCCCCGGGGGAGCTGTTTTTT CASSLEGAPPGELFF
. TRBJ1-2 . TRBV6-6 TGTGCCAGCAGTTACGCCGGGACACCAAGTGGCTATGGCTACACCTTC CASSYAGTPSGYGYTF
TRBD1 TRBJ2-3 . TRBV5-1 TGCGCCAGCAGTGGGACAGGGTCCCGCACAGATACGCAGTATTTT CASSGTGSRTDTQYF
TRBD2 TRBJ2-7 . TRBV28 TGTGCCAGCAGGTCTGGCGGGAGTGGCTCGGGGGAGCAGTACTTC CASRSGGSGSGEQYF
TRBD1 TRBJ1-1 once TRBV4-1 TGCGCCAGCAGCCAAGGATGGACAGGGGGCGTTGTAAGAGCGAACACTGAAGCTTTCTTT CASSQGWTGGVVRANTEAFF
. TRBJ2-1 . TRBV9 TGTGCCAGCAGCGTAGTCCCAAACAATGAGCAGTTCTTC CASSVVPNNEQFF
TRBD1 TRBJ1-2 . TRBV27 TGTGCCAGCAGTTCCCCGGGACAGGGATACTATGGCTACACCTTC CASSSPGQGYYGYTF
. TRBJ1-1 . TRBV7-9 TGTGCCAGCAGCCTCACAGGGTCAGCTTTCTTT CASSLTGSAFF
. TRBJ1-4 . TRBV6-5 TGTGCCAGCAGTTACTCGAGAGACTCAAGTAATGAAAAACTGTTTTTT CASSYSRDSSNEKLFF
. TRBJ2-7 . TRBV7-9 TGTGCCAGCAGCTTCGGCCTAGCTTCAGGTGAGCAGTACTTC CASSFGLASGEQYF
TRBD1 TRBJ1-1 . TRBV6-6 TGTGCCAGCAGTCAAACAGGGGAAGCAACTGAAGCTTTCTTT CASSQTGEATEAFF
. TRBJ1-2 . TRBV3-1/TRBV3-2 TGTGCCAGCAGCCAAGCCCGGACAGTATACTATGGCTACACCTTC CASSQARTVYYGYTF
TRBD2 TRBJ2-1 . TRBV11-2 TGTGCCAGCAGCTTAGGGGGGGGGTCCTACAATGAGCAGTTCTTC CASSLGGGSYNEQFF
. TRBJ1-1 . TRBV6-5 TGTGCCAGCAGACCCAGGGGCACTGAAGCTTTCTTT CASRPRGTEAFF
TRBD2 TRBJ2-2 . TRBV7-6 TGTGCCAGCAGCTTCACGGGACTAGCGGGGGCCGTGAACACCGGGGAGCTGTTTTTT CASSFTGLAGAVNTGELFF
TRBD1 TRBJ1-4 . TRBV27 TGTGCCAGCAGTTTACGGAGGGGGCTCACTAATGAAAAACTGTTTTTT CASSLRRGLTNEKLFF
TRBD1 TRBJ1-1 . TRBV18 TGTGCCAGCTCACCCCAGGGGGGACTTGAAGCTTTCTTT CASSPQGGLEAFF
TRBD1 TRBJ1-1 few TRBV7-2 TGTGCCAGCAGCTGGACAGGTACGAGAACTGAAGCTTTCTTT CASSWTGTRTEAFF
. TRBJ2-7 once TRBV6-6 TGTGCCAGCAGCCCACAGGCCTACGAGCAGTACTTC CASSPQAYEQYF
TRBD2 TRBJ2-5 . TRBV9 TGTGCCAGCAGTTCAGGACTAGCGGGAGCAGGGGAGACCCAGTACTTC CASSSGLAGAGETQYF
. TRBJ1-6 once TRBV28 TGTGCCAGCACCCCTACGGGGGGCGGGGGCTCACCCCTCCACTTT CASTPTGGGGSPLHF
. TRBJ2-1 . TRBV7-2 TGTGCCAGCAGCTTAGCTAGGACTAAAAACAATGAGCAGTTCTTC CASSLARTKNNEQFF
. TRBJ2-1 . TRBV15 TGTGCCACCAGCAGAGATCTGGGGGGTGAGCAGTTCTTC CATSRDLGGEQFF
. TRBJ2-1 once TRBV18 TGTGCCAGCTCACCCTCTAGCTCAATCTCCTACAATGAGCAGTTCTTC CASSPSSSISYNEQFF
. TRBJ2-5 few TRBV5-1 TGCGCCAGCAGCCCCTTTCAACAGGGTTGGTACCAAGAGACCCAGTACTTC CASSPFQQGWYQETQYF
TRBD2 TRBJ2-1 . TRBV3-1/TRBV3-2 TGTGCCAGCAGCCAGGCAAGCGGGGGGGTTTATGAGCAGTTCTTC CASSQASGGVYEQFF
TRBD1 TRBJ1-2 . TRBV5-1 TGCGCCAGCAGCTGGGCAGGGGGCATAGCTGGCTACACCTTC CASSWAGGIAGYTF